This record concerns one T cell receptor beta chain sequence. Its antigen is undetermined. This record belongs to a study of T cell responses to AZD1222 COVID-19 vaccine. Background on the study: Pooled samples include second doses given at about 4 or 12 weeks.

Sequencing was performed with immunoSEQ multiplex PCR; in TCRdb, only in-frame clones are kept and a portion is missing. The data hold 85,000 to 90,000 clones, with more than 70% observed a single time. Regarding the study as a whole: Donors skewed white British and female; clonal diversity was possibly underestimated.

Trimming at V came to 6 bases and at J to 4 bases, leaving 7 bases not matched to a gene. The germline CDR1 and CDR2 sequences are MGHDK and SYGVNS. The CDR3 extends over 15 amino acids. The sample in question was peripheral blood, obtained on day 0 of AZD1222 vaccination. This chain uses TRBV25-1 with TRBJ2-3, with TRBD2 matching over 10 bases. The TCR comes from an adult in good health. The CDR3 reads CASRGGLAAADTQYF. The CDR3 bases are TGTGCCAGCAGGGGAGGACTAGCGGCAGCAGATACGCAGTATTTT. The full variable domain, with the rest looked up from reference TRBV25-1 and TRBJ2-3, is EADIYQTPRYLVIGTGKKITLECSQTMGHDKMYWYQQDPGMELHLIHYSYGVNSTEKGDLSSESTVSRIRTEHFPLTLESARPSHTSQYLCASRGGLAAADTQYFGPGTRLTVL.